These 14 T cell receptor beta chains originate from one sample sequenced in a study of CD4 T cells in relation to SARS-CoV-2 and coronaviruses. The protocol was immunoSEQ multiplex PCR, while the TCRdb copy is restricted to in-frame clones and leaves out a portion. The sample carries fewer than 20,000 clones, 70% to 80% recorded once. These receptors have no known antigen. The unexposed donors gave CD4+ T cells in about 2010-2019, prior to COVID-19. After approximately 10 days of culture, CD4+ T cells were isolated. What was sequenced was CD4+ T cells from PBMCs, cultured in vitro. All receptors come from a human donor in good health.

This rearrangement joins TRBV24-1 to TRBJ2-2; D gene ambiguous. Trimming took off 5 bases at V and 2 bases at J, with 11 bases between the two ends. Germline loops: CDR1 KGHDR, CDR2 SFDVKD. CDR3 length: 15 amino acids. CDR3 coding DNA: TGTGCCACCAGTGGAATTAGCCTAAACACCGGGGAGCTGTTTTTT. Translation gives CATSGISLNTGELFF.

The chain joins TRBV15 to TRBJ2-3, with 10 bases lining up with TRBD1. V lost 7 bases, J lost 7 bases, and 11 bases stayed unmatched. The germline V gene has CDR1 LNHNV and CDR2 YYDKDF (reference sequence). The CDR3 totals 15 residues. For the CDR3, the DNA is TGTGCCACCAATCGTCCCGGGACAGGGGATCATACGCAGTATTTT. Protein: CATNRPGTGDHTQYF. Together with reference TRBV15 and TRBJ2-3, the CDR3 gives the full variable domain: DAMVIQNPRYQVTQFGKPVTLSCSQTLNHNVMYWYQQKSSQAPKLLFHYYDKDFNNEADTPDNFQSRRPNTSFCFLDIRSPGLGDTAMYLCATNRPGTGDHTQYFGPGTRLTVL.

The chain links TRBV7-3 to TRBJ1-2; D is perhaps TRBD1 (5 bases). The ends were cut back, 2 bases at V and 8 bases at J, with 12 bases in the middle. The CDR3 spans 13 residues. Germline-derived CDR1 and CDR2 are SGHTA and FQGTGA. The DNA for the CDR3 is TGTGCCAGCAGCTTATCCGGGGCTGGGGGCTACACCTTC. It translates to CASSLSGAGGYTF.

V is TRBV7-3 and J is TRBJ2-3, with 9 bases matching TRBD2. Germline trimming cut 6 bases from V and 4 bases from J; bases unmatched to any gene: 8. The CDR3 totals 15 residues. The germline CDR1 and CDR2 sequences are SGHTA and FQGTGA. CDR3 protein: CASSGAGGLSDTQYF. The CDR3, as DNA: TGTGCCAGCAGTGGGGCGGGAGGGCTGTCAGATACGCAGTATTTT.

CDR3 in DNA: TGTGCCAGCAGCCAAGATGGAGGGAATTCACCCCTCCACTTT. Protein sequence: CASSQDGGNSPLHF. J is TRBJ1-6 and V is TRBV3-1 (or the pseudogene TRBV3-2); D is ambiguous. Per germline, CDR1 LGHDT and CDR2 YNNKEL (reference sequence). The CDR3 is made up of 14 amino acids. V shed 0 bases and J shed 7 bases, with 7 bases lying between them.

The genes are TRBV10-1 and TRBJ2-1, with a possible D match to TRBD1 (5 bases). The CDR3 is 16 residues long. The V and J ends lost 0 bases and 6 bases respectively, with 15 bases between them. Germline V gene sequence: CDR1 WNHNN, CDR2 SYGVQD (reference sequence). CDR3 DNA sequence: TGCGCCAGCAGTGAGTCTTGGGGCCGACAGCGCAATGAGCAGTTCTTC. Translating gives CASSESWGRQRNEQFF.

The CDR3 protein is CASSPAALAKETQYF. In DNA, the CDR3 is TGTGCCAGCAGCCCCGCGGCACTAGCGAAAGAGACCCAGTACTTC. The gene calls are TRBV7-8 and TRBJ2-5, with 7 bases that match TRBD2. The CDR3 contains 15 residues. V was clipped by 5 bases and J by 3 bases; unmatched bases: 9. Germline CDR1 SGHVS, CDR2 FQNEAQ.

This clone was seen only a few times. The chain carries TRBV29-1 and TRBJ2-1; perhaps TRBD1 as D (5 bases). This CDR3 region has 14 residues. V was shortened by 2 bases and J by 3 bases, with 11 bases between the two germline ends. Germline CDR1 and CDR2: SQVTM and ANQGSEA. CDR3 loop: CSVELLTDYNEQFF. CDR3 sequence (DNA): TGCAGCGTTGAACTCCTGACAGACTACAATGAGCAGTTCTTC.

This clone appeared a single time. The chain uses TRBV5-1 and TRBJ2-6; D gene ambiguous. V lost 4 bases and J 1 base, leaving 12 bases between the germline ends. The germline V gene encodes CDR1 SGHRS and CDR2 YFSETQ. The CDR3 contains 16 residues. CDR3 sequence: CASSGGVLSGANVLTF. The CDR3 nucleotides are TGCGCCAGCAGCGGCGGTGTTCTATCTGGGGCCAACGTCCTGACTTTC.

The chain is built from TRBV9 and TRBJ2-7; possible D gene TRBD1, 6 bases. The V gene's germline CDR1 is SGDLS and CDR2 YYNGEE. CDR3 length: 17 residues. The V end was cut by 0 bases, the J end by 5 bases, with 21 bases between. The CDR3 spells CASSVGKSYRDTNEQYF. Here the CDR3 DNA reads TGTGCCAGCAGCGTAGGGAAGTCTTACCGGGACACCAACGAGCAGTACTTC.

The rearrangement links TRBV12-5 to TRBJ2-6, with 9 bases that match TRBD1. V dropped 0 bases and J dropped 0; count of bases not matched to a gene: 18. Looked up from germline, CDR1 is LGHNT and CDR2 is FRNRAP. The CDR3 is 23 residues long. CDR3 DNA sequence: TGTGCTAGTGGTTTGGTACGGGGGGATTTGTTTCAGGACAGGGGCTCTGGGGCCAACGTCCTGACTTTC. Its protein product is CASGLVRGDLFQDRGSGANVLTF.

V and J are TRBV6-5 and TRBJ1-3; D is ambiguous. Germline V gene lookup returns CDR1 MNHEY and CDR2 SVGAGI. There are 15 residues in the CDR3. The V end lost 2 bases, the J end lost 0 bases, and 8 bases lay between the germline ends. The chain's CDR3 is CASSYRWSSGNTIYF. As DNA, the CDR3 is TGTGCCAGCAGTTACCGGTGGAGCTCTGGAAACACCATATATTTT.

The rearrangement links TRBV5-1 to TRBJ2-7, with D hard to call. The CDR3 has 14 amino acids. V dropped 4 bases and J dropped 3 bases, with 14 bases sitting between them. Looked up from germline, CDR1 is SGHRS and CDR2 is YFSETQ. The chain's CDR3 is CASSPRRTDYEQYF. The DNA of the CDR3 is TGCGCCAGCAGCCCTCGCCGCACAGACTACGAGCAGTACTTC.

CDR3 sequence reads: CATSRDGQDNNQPQHF. The DNA for the CDR3 is TGTGCCACCAGCAGAGACGGACAGGACAATAATCAGCCCCAGCATTTT. The V gene is TRBV15, the J gene TRBJ1-5, with 7 bases fitting TRBD1. CDR1 is LNHNV, CDR2 YYDKDF, per germline (reference sequence). V lost 0 bases to trimming and J lost 4 bases; unmatched junction nucleotides: 6. The length of the CDR3 is 16 residues.